Listed here are 2 T cell receptor beta chains from one sample, sequenced in a study of blood T cell repertoires in COVID-19. Here immunoSEQ multiplex PCR was the method, and the copy in TCRdb shows in-frame clones only, minus some. The sample carries 8,500 to 10,000 clones, roughly 81% recorded once. Sequenced input: peripheral blood. All receptors derive from a man aged 55 to 70 with active COVID-19.

The chain is built from TRBV15 and TRBJ1-5; D gene uncertain. Germline CDR1 and CDR2: LNHNV and YYDKDF (reference sequence). V dropped 0 bases and J dropped 0 bases, with 6 bases sitting between them. The CDR3 totals 15 residues. In nucleotides, the CDR3 is TGTGCCACCAGCAGAGAGACAAGTAGCAATCAGCCCCAGCATTTT. It encodes CATSRETSSNQPQHF.

The chain recombines TRBV7-6 with TRBJ2-7; 11 nucleotides agree with TRBD2. J lost 3 bases, V lost 2 bases, and 12 bases had no gene match. CDR3 length: 18 amino acids. Germline values: CDR1 SGHVS, CDR2 FNYEAQ. The CDR3 here is CASSLSRRGTSGYYEQYF. The DNA for the CDR3 is TGTGCCAGCAGCTTATCCAGGAGGGGGACTAGCGGTTACTACGAGCAGTACTTC.